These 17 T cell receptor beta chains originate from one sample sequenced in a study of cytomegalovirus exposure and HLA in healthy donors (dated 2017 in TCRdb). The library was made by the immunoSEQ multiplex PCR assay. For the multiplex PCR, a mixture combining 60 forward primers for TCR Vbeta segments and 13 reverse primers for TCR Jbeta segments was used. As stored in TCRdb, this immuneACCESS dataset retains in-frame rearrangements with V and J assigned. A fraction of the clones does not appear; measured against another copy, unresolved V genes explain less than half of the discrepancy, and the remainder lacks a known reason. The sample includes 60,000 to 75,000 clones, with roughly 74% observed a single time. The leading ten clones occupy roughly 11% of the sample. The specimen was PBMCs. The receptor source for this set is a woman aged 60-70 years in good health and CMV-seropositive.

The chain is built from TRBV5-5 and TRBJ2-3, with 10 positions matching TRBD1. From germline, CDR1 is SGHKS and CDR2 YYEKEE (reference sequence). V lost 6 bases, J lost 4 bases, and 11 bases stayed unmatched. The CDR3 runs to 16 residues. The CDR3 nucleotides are TGTGCCAGCAATGAACCGGGACAGGGGTCCCCAGATACGCAGTATTTT. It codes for CASNEPGQGSPDTQYF.

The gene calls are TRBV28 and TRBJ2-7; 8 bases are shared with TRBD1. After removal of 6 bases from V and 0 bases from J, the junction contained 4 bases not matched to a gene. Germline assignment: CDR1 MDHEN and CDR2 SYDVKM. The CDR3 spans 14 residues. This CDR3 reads CASRRQGSSYEQYF. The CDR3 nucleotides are TGTGCCAGCAGGAGACAGGGGTCCTCCTACGAGCAGTACTTC.

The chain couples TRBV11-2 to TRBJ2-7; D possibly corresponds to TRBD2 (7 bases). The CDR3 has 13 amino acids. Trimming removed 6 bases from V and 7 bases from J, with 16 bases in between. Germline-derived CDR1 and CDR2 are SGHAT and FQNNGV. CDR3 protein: CASSRGGLREQYF. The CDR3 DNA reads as TGTGCCAGCAGTAGGGGGGGCCTAAGGGAGCAGTACTTC.

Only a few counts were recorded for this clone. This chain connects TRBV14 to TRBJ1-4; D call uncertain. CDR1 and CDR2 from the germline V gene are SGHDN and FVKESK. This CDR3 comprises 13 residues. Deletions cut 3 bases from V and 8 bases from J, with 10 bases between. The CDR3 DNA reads TGTGCCAGCAGCCATTTCGGGAGGGAAAAACTGTTTTTT. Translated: CASSHFGREKLFF.

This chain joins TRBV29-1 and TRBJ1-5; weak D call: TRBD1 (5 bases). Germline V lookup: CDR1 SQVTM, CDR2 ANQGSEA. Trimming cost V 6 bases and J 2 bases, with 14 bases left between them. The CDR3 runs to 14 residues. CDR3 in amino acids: CSVLSTDGNQPQHF. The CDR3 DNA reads TGCAGCGTCCTTTCGACAGATGGCAATCAGCCCCAGCATTTT.

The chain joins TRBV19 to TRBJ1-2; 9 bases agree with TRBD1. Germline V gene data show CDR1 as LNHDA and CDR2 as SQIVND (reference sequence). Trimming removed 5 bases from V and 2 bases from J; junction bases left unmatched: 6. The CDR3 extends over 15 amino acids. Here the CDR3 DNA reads TGTGCCAGTAGTCCAGGGACAGGGAAGAACTATGGCTACACCTTC. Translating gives CASSPGTGKNYGYTF.

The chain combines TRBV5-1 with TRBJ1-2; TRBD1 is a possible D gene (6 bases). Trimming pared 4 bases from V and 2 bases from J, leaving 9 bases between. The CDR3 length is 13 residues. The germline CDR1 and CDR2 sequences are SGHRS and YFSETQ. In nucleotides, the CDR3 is TGCGCCAGCAGCGTTGGACAGAACTATGGCTACACCTTC. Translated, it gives CASSVGQNYGYTF.

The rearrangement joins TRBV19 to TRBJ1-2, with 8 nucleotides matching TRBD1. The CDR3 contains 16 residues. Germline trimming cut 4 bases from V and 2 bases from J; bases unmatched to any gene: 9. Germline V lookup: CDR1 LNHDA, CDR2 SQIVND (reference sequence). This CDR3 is CASSTRQGRSNYGYTF. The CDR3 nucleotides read TGTGCCAGTAGTACAAGACAGGGGCGGTCAAACTATGGCTACACCTTC.

The chain's CDR3 is CASSLGHPNQPQHF. The CDR3 bases are TGTGCCAGCAGCTTGGGACACCCAAATCAGCCCCAGCATTTT. The chain combines TRBV13 with TRBJ1-5; the D gene is possibly TRBD1 (6 bases). CDR1 and CDR2 from the germline V gene are PRHDT and FYEKMQ (reference sequence). With 3 bases removed from V and 4 bases from J, the gap between germline ends came to 10 bases. The CDR3 is 14 amino acids.

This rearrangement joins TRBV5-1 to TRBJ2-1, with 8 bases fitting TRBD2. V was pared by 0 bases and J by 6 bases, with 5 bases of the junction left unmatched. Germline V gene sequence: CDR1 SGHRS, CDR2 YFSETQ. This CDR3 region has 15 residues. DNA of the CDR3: TGCGCCAGCAGCTTGGTAGAGCGGGGGATCAATGAGCAGTTCTTC. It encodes CASSLVERGINEQFF.

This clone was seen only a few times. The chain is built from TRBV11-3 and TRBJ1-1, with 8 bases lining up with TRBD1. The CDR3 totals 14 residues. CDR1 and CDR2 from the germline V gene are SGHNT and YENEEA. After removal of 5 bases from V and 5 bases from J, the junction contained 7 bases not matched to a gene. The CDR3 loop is CASSVSQGGTEAFF. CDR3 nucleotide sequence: TGTGCCAGCAGCGTCTCACAGGGGGGAACTGAAGCTTTCTTT.

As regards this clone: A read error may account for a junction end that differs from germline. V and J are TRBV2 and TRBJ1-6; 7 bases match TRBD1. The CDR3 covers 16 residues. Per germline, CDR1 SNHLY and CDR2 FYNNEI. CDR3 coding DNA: TGTGTCAGCAGTGAAGGAGGGGGCGGGAATAATTCACCCCTCCACTTT. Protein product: CVSSEGGGGNNSPLHF.

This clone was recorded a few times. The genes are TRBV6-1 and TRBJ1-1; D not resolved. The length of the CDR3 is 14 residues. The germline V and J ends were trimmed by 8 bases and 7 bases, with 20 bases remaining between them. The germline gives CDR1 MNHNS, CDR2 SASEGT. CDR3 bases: TGTGCCAGCGTCTCCGGGGATTCAAGTGATGAAGCTTTCTTT. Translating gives CASVSGDSSDEAFF.

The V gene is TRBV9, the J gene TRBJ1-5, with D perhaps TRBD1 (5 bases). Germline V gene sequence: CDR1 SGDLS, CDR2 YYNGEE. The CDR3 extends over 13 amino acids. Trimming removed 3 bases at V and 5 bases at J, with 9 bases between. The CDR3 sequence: CASSEQGYQPQHF. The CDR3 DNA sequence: TGTGCCAGCAGCGAGCAGGGCTATCAGCCCCAGCATTTT.

The CDR3 DNA reads TGTGCCAGCAGCTACGACAGGGATGAAGCTTTCTTT. Protein product: CASSYDRDEAFF. V usage is TRBV5-4 and J usage is TRBJ1-1; 7 bases agree with TRBD1. CDR3 size: 12 residues. J gave up 7 bases and V 3 bases, and 3 bases lay outside the gene matches. Germline lookup yields CDR1 SGHNT and CDR2 YYREEE (reference sequence).

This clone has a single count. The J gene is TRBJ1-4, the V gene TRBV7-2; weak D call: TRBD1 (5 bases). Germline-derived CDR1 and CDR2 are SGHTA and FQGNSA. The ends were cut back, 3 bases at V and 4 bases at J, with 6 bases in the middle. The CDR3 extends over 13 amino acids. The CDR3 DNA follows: TGTGCCAGCAGCTTCGGGGGTAATGAAAAACTGTTTTTT. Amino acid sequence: CASSFGGNEKLFF.

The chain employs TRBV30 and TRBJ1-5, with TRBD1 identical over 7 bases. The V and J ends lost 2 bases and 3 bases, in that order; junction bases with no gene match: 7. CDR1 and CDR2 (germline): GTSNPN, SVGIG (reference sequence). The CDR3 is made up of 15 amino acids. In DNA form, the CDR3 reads TGTGCCTGGAGTACGGGGGGGACAGACAATCAGCCCCAGCATTTT. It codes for CAWSTGGTDNQPQHF. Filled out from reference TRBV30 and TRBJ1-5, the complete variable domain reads SQTIHQWPATLVQPVGSPLSLECTVEGTSNPNLYWYRQAAGRGLQLLFYSVGIGQISSEVPQNLSASRPQDRQFILSSKKLLLSDSGFYLCAWSTGGTDNQPQHFGDGTRLSIL.